This T cell receptor beta chain was obtained from a study of CD8+ T cells in alopecia areata. V was clipped by 7 bases and J by 4 bases; unmatched bases: 2. CDR3 size: 14 residues. The V gene's germline CDR1 is SGHRS and CDR2 YFSETQ. Sequencing templates came from extracted RNA that was reverse transcribed into cDNA. Sequenced by immunoSEQ multiplex PCR; TCRdb stores in-frame clones only, minus some. The sample carries 200,000 to 250,000 clones, approximately 61% recorded once. This clone was observed a few times. The TCR was taken from a human donor with alopecia areata. Sequencing used CD4+ T cells sorted from blood, obtained at week 0. This chain connects TRBV5-1 to TRBJ2-1; 13 nucleotides match TRBD2. The CDR3, as DNA: TGCGCCAGCCAACTAGCGGGAGGGTACAATGAGCAGTTCTTC. Amino acids: CASQLAGGYNEQFF.